The 20 T cell receptor beta chains presented below share a single source sample, sequenced in a study of tumor-infiltrating lymphocytes in localized non-small cell lung cancer. The protocol was immunoSEQ multiplex PCR, while the TCRdb copy is restricted to in-frame clones and leaves out a portion. The table has about 21,000 clones, about 80% seen once. The specimen sequenced was lung tumor tissue. Receptors were obtained from a human donor with non-small cell lung cancer.

The count of this clone is one. The rearrangement joins TRBV9 to TRBJ2-7; D possibly matches TRBD1 or TRBD2 (6 bases each). The germline V and J ends were trimmed by 0 bases and 2 bases, with 15 bases remaining between them. This CDR3 spans 16 amino acids. CDR1 and CDR2 from the germline V gene are SGDLS and YYNGEE. The CDR3 spells CASSVASGGLPYEQYF. The CDR3 DNA sequence: TGTGCCAGCAGCGTAGCTTCCGGGGGCTTACCCTACGAGCAGTACTTC.

J is TRBJ2-3 and V is TRBV7-9; 7 bases are a match to TRBD1. In germline, CDR1 is SEHNR, CDR2 FQNEAQ (reference sequence). This CDR3 is 13 amino acids long. With V trimmed by 6 bases and J by 4 bases, 4 bases remained unmatched. The DNA for the CDR3 is TGTGCCAGCAGAGCGACAGGGTCAGATACGCAGTATTTT. It specifies CASRATGSDTQYF.

The rearrangement joins TRBV19 to TRBJ2-7, with D maybe TRBD1 (6 bases). V was pared by 9 bases and J by 1 base, with 10 bases between. Germline CDR1 LNHDA, CDR2 SQIVND (reference sequence). This CDR3 spans 12 amino acids. Here the CDR3 DNA reads TGTGCCAGCAGGACAGCGTCCTACGAGCAGTACTTC. This gives the protein CASRTASYEQYF.

V and J are TRBV5-1 and TRBJ2-5; D unclear. The CDR3 length is 15 residues. Germline lookup yields CDR1 SGHRS and CDR2 YFSETQ. V was pared by 0 bases and J by 2 bases, with 11 bases between. The CDR3 bases are TGCGCCAGCAGCTTGGACTTGGCGACTCAAGAGACCCAGTACTTC. Translated: CASSLDLATQETQYF. The entire variable domain, with the rest obtained from reference TRBV5-1 and TRBJ2-5, is as follows: KAGVTQTPRYLIKTRGQQVTLSCSPISGHRSVSWYQQTPGQGLQFLFEYFSETQRNKGNFPGRFSGRQFSNSRSEMNVSTLELGDSALYLCASSLDLATQETQYFGPGTRLLVL.

J is TRBJ2-7 and V is TRBV10-3; weak D call: TRBD2 (5 bases). Germline CDR1 reads ENHRY; CDR2 reads SYGVKD. V gave up 0 bases and J gave up 0 bases, with 15 bases separating them. There are 17 residues in the CDR3. DNA for the CDR3: TGTGCCATCAGTGAGTCGACTAAGGGCAGGAGCTCCTACGAGCAGTACTTC. Protein: CAISESTKGRSSYEQYF.

The chain recombines TRBV19 with TRBJ2-6; 7 nucleotides agree with TRBD1. V lost 6 bases and J lost 0; bases outside the gene matches: 2. The CDR3 covers 15 residues. Germline V gene lookup returns CDR1 LNHDA and CDR2 SQIVND (reference sequence). The CDR3 region is CASRRQGSGANVLTF. CDR3 in DNA: TGTGCCAGTAGACGACAGGGCTCTGGGGCCAACGTCCTGACTTTC.

The chain has TRBV5-1 and TRBJ2-7; a possible D gene is TRBD1 (6 bases). The V and J ends lost 0 bases and 2 bases respectively, with 9 bases between them. The CDR3 has 14 amino acids. The germline V gene has CDR1 SGHRS and CDR2 YFSETQ. This CDR3 is CASSLVGGPYEQYF. CDR3 sequence (DNA): TGCGCCAGCAGCTTGGTAGGGGGACCCTACGAGCAGTACTTC.

In this sample, this clone turned up a few times. The chain couples TRBV5-1 to TRBJ2-6; unclear D gene. CDR3 length: 15 residues. Trimming left V 6 bases short and J 0 bases short, with 10 bases between. Germline loops: CDR1 SGHRS, CDR2 YFSETQ. DNA of the CDR3: TGCGCCAGCACAGTGACCATCTCTGGGGCCAACGTCCTGACTTTC. This gives the protein CASTVTISGANVLTF.

The chain has TRBV27 and TRBJ2-5, with 8 positions matching TRBD1. Unmatched junction bases numbered 6, after V lost 2 bases and J lost 4 bases. CDR1 and CDR2 from the germline V gene are MNHEY and SMNVEV (reference sequence). This CDR3 is built from 15 residues. CDR3 DNA sequence: TGTGCCAGCAGTTTAGCAGGGGGCGATTTAGAGACCCAGTACTTC. It translates to CASSLAGGDLETQYF.

This clone occurred a few times. V gene TRBV5-6 combines with J gene TRBJ2-7; D uncertain. Germline assignment: CDR1 SGHDT and CDR2 YYEEEE. V lost 2 bases, J lost 0 bases, and 6 bases lay in between. This CDR3 region has 13 residues. The CDR3 loop is CASSFPGSYEQYF. CDR3 in DNA: TGTGCCAGCAGCTTCCCGGGCTCCTACGAGCAGTACTTC.

This chain connects TRBV4-3 to TRBJ2-1; 7 bases align to TRBD2. CDR3 length: 17 amino acids. Germline trimming cut 0 bases from V and 5 bases from J; bases unmatched to any gene: 10. Looked up from germline, CDR1 is LGHNA and CDR2 is YSLEER. CDR3 nucleotide sequence: TGCGCCAGCAGCCAAGATCTGGGCGGGAGCGCCCACAATGAGCAGTTCTTC. Translation gives CASSQDLGGSAHNEQFF.

This chain links TRBV6-6 with TRBJ1-5, with 9 positions matching TRBD1. Per the germline V gene, CDR1 is MNHNY and CDR2 is SVGAGI (reference sequence). The CDR3 has 16 amino acids. With 2 bases clipped from V and 4 bases from J, the junction kept 6 bases outside the gene matches. CDR3 nucleotides: TGTGCCAGCAGTTACACAGGGGGCGCGGGGAATCAGCCCCAGCATTTT. Encoded protein: CASSYTGGAGNQPQHF.

This clone has a handful of counts. The V gene is TRBV4-2, the J gene TRBJ2-3, with D unresolved. The CDR3 totals 14 residues. Germline CDR1 and CDR2: LGHNA and YNFKEQ. The V and J ends lost 0 bases and 9 bases respectively, with 13 bases between them. DNA for the CDR3: TGTGCCAGCAGCCAAGATTCCTACATGACAACGCAGTATTTT. Translating gives CASSQDSYMTTQYF.

Written as DNA, the CDR3 is TGTGCCAGTAACAGCCAAAACAATCAGCCCCAGCATTTT. Amino acids: CASNSQNNQPQHF. The chain combines TRBV19 with TRBJ1-5; D not certain. V lost 7 bases, J lost 3 bases, and 10 bases lay in between. This CDR3 has 13 residues. Germline CDR1 is LNHDA and CDR2 is SQIVND (reference sequence).

This chain connects TRBV6-1 to TRBJ1-2; D perhaps matches TRBD1 (6 bases). Germline V gene lookup returns CDR1 MNHNS and CDR2 SASEGT. The CDR3 runs to 14 residues. Trimming shortened V by 4 bases and J by 3 bases, and 12 bases separated the two germline ends. Here the CDR3 DNA reads TGTGCCAGCAGTGCTGTGGGGGCAGACTATGGCTACACCTTC. Translated, it gives CASSAVGADYGYTF.

The V call is TRBV29-1, the J call TRBJ1-2; D call uncertain. The germline V and J ends were trimmed by 3 bases and 1 base, with 9 bases remaining between them. CDR1 and CDR2 from the germline V gene are SQVTM and ANQGSEA. The CDR3 is 13 amino acids. CDR3 residues: CSVDGGLNYGYTF. CDR3 coding DNA: TGCAGCGTTGATGGAGGCCTTAACTATGGCTACACCTTC. Complete variable domain (other parts from reference TRBV29-1 and TRBJ1-2): SAVISQKPSRDICQRGTSLTIQCQVDSQVTMMFWYRQQPGQSLTLIATANQGSEATYESGFVIDKFPISRPNLTFSTLTVSNMSPEDSSIYLCSVDGGLNYGYTFGSGTRLTVV.

This clone ranks as medium-sized. The chain combines TRBV10-3 with TRBJ1-2; D is possibly TRBD1 (5 bases). Germline values: CDR1 ENHRY, CDR2 SYGVKD. The CDR3 loop spans 12 amino acids. The CDR3 nucleotides are TGTGTCTCAGGCGGTGGGGGATATGGCTACACCTTC. Translating gives CVSGGGGYGYTF.

This chain links TRBV5-1 with TRBJ2-5, with TRBD1 matching 7 bases. Trimming at V came to 3 bases and at J to 1 base, leaving 3 bases not matched to a gene. This CDR3 has 14 residues. Germline loops: CDR1 SGHRS, CDR2 YFSETQ. CDR3 amino acids: CASSYGQAQETQYF. CDR3 nucleotides: TGCGCCAGCAGCTATGGACAGGCCCAAGAGACCCAGTACTTC.

This clone was detected only once. The chain links TRBV4-2 to TRBJ2-3; TRBD2 matches 7 bases. The CDR3 is made up of 15 amino acids. CDR1 and CDR2 from the germline V gene are LGHNA and YNFKEQ. V lost 0 bases to trimming and J lost 5 bases; unmatched junction nucleotides: 5. DNA of the CDR3: TGTGCCAGCAGCCAAGATTTTCGGGAGGAAGATACGCAGTATTTT. Protein: CASSQDFREEDTQYF.

The chain has TRBV5-6 and TRBJ2-7; 7 nucleotides agree with TRBD1. The CDR3 sequence is 15 residues long. J was trimmed by 5 bases and V by 6 bases; bases with no gene match: 14. Germline V lookup: CDR1 SGHDT, CDR2 YYEEEE. The CDR3 spells CASNGRQGMKNEQYF. The DNA for the CDR3 is TGTGCCAGCAACGGAAGACAGGGTATGAAAAACGAGCAGTACTTC.